Included here is one TCR beta chain sequence, with context. What antigen it recognizes has not been identified. One base away there is no much larger clone; base qualities are not given. Whole blood was collected in K2EDTA tubes by collaborating institutions according to the institutions' own protocols. For TCRbeta analysis, collaborators shipped samples in one of three forms: frozen whole blood, isolated PBMCs, or DNA extracted from either of those sample types. Relative to germline, V is 3 bases shorter and J is 2 bases shorter, with 12 bases between their ends. From the cysteine through the phenylalanine, the CDR3 covers 15 amino acids. Only CDR3 DNA is held: 45 bases, read in frame from base 1. CDR1 and CDR2 are drawn from the germline V gene: SGHTA, FQGNSA. This entry belongs to a study of blood T cell repertoires in COVID-19 (TCRdb year 2020). At the level of the whole study: Samples covering the acute and convalescent phases of COVID-19 were provided by collaborators in the United States, Italy and Spain. The repertoires were released in a freely available public database intended as a resource for research on the immune response to SARS-CoV-2. The prospective study material was composed of cDNA or gDNA derived from T cells, B-cell-depleted T cells, or PBMCs. Deeply sampled blood TCRbeta repertoires from subjects exposed to, actively infected with, or recovered from COVID-19 were included in the dataset. A de-identified subject ID, COVID-19 status, age in years and sex were almost always included in the sample metadata. Where available, HLA class I and class II types were obtained from metadata supplied by the sample provider rather than from assay-based typing. The samples were drawn from two sources: the first 160 participants of the ongoing ImmuneRACE study, and 950 to 1,500 subjects contributed by 6 global collaborators.

TCRbeta CDR3 regions were amplified from genomic DNA by means of the immunoSEQ Assay, a bias-controlled multiplex PCR. In the authors' own workflow: The number of nucleated cells in each sample was estimated from the amplification of reference gene primers within the assay. Sequence reads were collapsed and filtered to measure the absolute abundance of every unique TCRbeta CDR3 rearrangement. Productive Simpson clonality was computed per sample as the square root of Simpson's diversity index over productive rearrangements. In TCRdb, the immuneACCESS table is reduced to in-frame sequences with V and J assigned. These tables do not hold every clone; where another copy was compared, an unresolved V gene accounts for under half, and the others remain unexplained. That table furnishes V, J and clone size, whereas the DNA furnished D and trimming. The sample includes more than 95,000 clones, with about four fifths observed a single time. The top ten clones comprise 15% of the sample.

Study-level results and caveats: How much clinical and demographic metadata was included differed by source and by participant, and the metadata was provided uncurated.

The TCR originated in a woman aged 80 or older with acute or convalescent COVID-19. Sequences were obtained from peripheral blood. The receptor chain draws on TRBV7-2 and TRBJ2-3, with TRBD2 as a weak D call on 5 bases. The CDR3 protein: CASSFRSGNTDTQYF. The nucleotides are TGTGCCAGCAGCTTTCGTTCCGGGAACACAGATACGCAGTATTTT.